What follows are 25 T cell receptor beta chains derived from one specimen sequenced in a study of OX40 agonist ivuxolimab in advanced cancers. Here immunoSEQ multiplex PCR was the method, and the copy in TCRdb shows in-frame clones only, minus some. The sample lists some 48,000 clones; roughly three quarters were seen once. The material sequenced was CD4+ or CD8+ T cells sorted from blood, taken in a trial of the OX40 agonist ivuxolimab. The receptors were sampled from an adult with an advanced solid tumor such as melanoma, head and neck, liver or kidney cancer.

This clone has a single count. V and J are TRBV6-1 and TRBJ2-5, with 14 bases that match TRBD2. The DNA matches TRBJ2-7 better at its end, which makes the J call doubtful. Germline CDR1 reads MNHNS; CDR2 reads SASEGT. The CDR3 runs to 15 residues. This chain's CDR3 is CASGRLAGGDYEQYF. CDR3 bases: TGTGCCAGCGGCCGACTAGCGGGAGGGGACTACGAGCAGTACTTC.

This rearrangement joins TRBV5-6 to TRBJ1-3; D unresolved. CDR1 and CDR2 from the germline V gene are SGHDT and YYEEEE. Deletions cut 2 bases from V and 3 bases from J, with 15 bases between. The CDR3 runs 16 residues. CDR3 sequence: CASSFTRGTRGNTIYF. DNA of the CDR3: TGTGCCAGCAGCTTTACTCGGGGTACTCGTGGAAACACCATATATTTT.

The CDR3 protein is CASSLGHNYEQYF. In DNA form, the CDR3 reads TGTGCCAGCAGCCTAGGACACAACTACGAGCAGTACTTC. This chain links TRBV11-2 with TRBJ2-7, with a tentative D call TRBD1 (5 bases). CDR1 and CDR2 from the germline V gene are SGHAT and FQNNGV. This CDR3 comprises 13 residues. Trimming pared 5 bases from V and 3 bases from J, leaving 11 bases between.

The J gene is TRBJ1-6, the V gene TRBV2; D unresolved. Germline CDR1 reads SNHLY; CDR2 reads FYNNEI. The CDR3 contains 16 residues. V was trimmed by 2 bases and J by 7 bases, leaving 15 bases between them. This chain's CDR3 is CASSELWSGYNSPLHF. The CDR3 nucleotides are TGTGCCAGCAGTGAATTGTGGTCGGGTTACAATTCACCCCTCCACTTT.

This clone was seen a few times. The V gene is TRBV7-9, the J gene TRBJ1-2; D is uncertain. V shed 5 bases and J shed 8 bases, with 9 bases lying between them. The length of the CDR3 is 11 residues. CDR1 is SEHNR and CDR2 is FQNEAQ in the germline V gene (reference sequence). The CDR3, as DNA: TGTGCCAGCAGCCGCGACGGAGGCTACACCTTC. Translating it yields CASSRDGGYTF.

The chain links TRBV5-1 to TRBJ2-2, with a tentative D call TRBD2 (6 bases). V was pared by 0 bases and J by 5 bases, with 8 bases between. Per the germline V gene, CDR1 is SGHRS and CDR2 is YFSETQ. The CDR3 has 14 amino acids. The CDR3 region is CASSLVAGTGELFF. The CDR3 nucleotides are TGCGCCAGCAGCTTGGTGGCGGGGACCGGGGAGCTGTTTTTT.

The rearrangement uses TRBV28 and TRBJ2-1, with TRBD2 identical over 12 bases. Germline CDR1 is MDHEN and CDR2 is SYDVKM. There are 13 residues in the CDR3. V lost 8 bases to trimming and J lost 8 bases; unmatched junction nucleotides: 4. CDR3 bases: TGTGCCAGCCGGACTAGCGGGATAGATGAGCAGTTCTTC. Its protein is CASRTSGIDEQFF.

The chain has TRBV6-6 and TRBJ1-1; 7 nucleotides align to TRBD1. The CDR3 runs to 16 residues. V shed 5 bases and J 0 bases; nucleotides not matched to a gene: 9. Germline V lookup: CDR1 MNHNY, CDR2 SVGAGI (reference sequence). DNA of the CDR3: TGTGCCAGCAGTCACTGCCGGACAGGATTGAACACTGAAGCTTTCTTT. Amino acid sequence: CASSHCRTGLNTEAFF.

This clone was counted once. At one end the junction does not follow the germline gene, possibly because of a read error. CDR3: CASSQDSTDTQYF. CDR3 in DNA: TGCGCCAGCAGTCAAGACAGCACAGATACGCAGTATTTT. This rearrangement joins TRBV4-1 to TRBJ2-3; D gene unclear. Germline loops: CDR1 MGHRA, CDR2 YSYEKL. CDR3 length: 13 residues.

CDR3 region: CASSLGTGGSNSPLHF. The DNA for the CDR3 is TGTGCCAGCAGTTTAGGGACAGGGGGCTCCAATTCACCCCTCCACTTT. The V call is TRBV27, the J call TRBJ1-6; 12 bases align to TRBD1. Germline V gives CDR1 MNHEY, CDR2 SMNVEV (reference sequence). The V segment lost 2 bases and the J segment 7 bases; nucleotides outside the gene matches: 3. This CDR3 is 16 amino acids long.

The rearrangement links TRBV27 to TRBJ2-7, with TRBD1 matching 11 bases. Trimming at V came to 4 bases and at J to 3 bases, leaving 5 bases not matched to a gene. This CDR3 spans 15 amino acids. Germline assignment: CDR1 MNHEY and CDR2 SMNVEV (reference sequence). CDR3 amino acids: CASSSGQGDLYEQYF. CDR3 in DNA: TGTGCCAGCAGTTCGGGACAGGGGGATCTCTACGAGCAGTACTTC.

This chain uses TRBV11-2 with TRBJ2-1; D not resolved. The CDR3 loop spans 17 amino acids. Germline-derived CDR1 and CDR2 are SGHAT and FQNNGV. The ends were cut back, 0 bases at V and 3 bases at J, with 15 bases in the middle. CDR3 sequence: CASSLDPASSYYNEQFF. The CDR3 DNA is TGTGCCAGCAGCTTAGACCCAGCGTCCTCCTACTACAATGAGCAGTTCTTC.

The V and J genes are TRBV7-9 and TRBJ2-7; 8 bases match TRBD2. Losses at the gene ends were 5 bases for V and 6 bases for J; bases not matched to a gene: 18. The CDR3 spans 17 residues. Germline V gene sequence: CDR1 SEHNR, CDR2 FQNEAQ (reference sequence). The CDR3 here is CASSVALPGLGSVEQYF. CDR3 bases: TGTGCCAGCAGCGTCGCGTTGCCGGGACTAGGATCCGTCGAGCAGTACTTC.

This clone has just a few counts. The gene calls are TRBV10-3 and TRBJ1-3; 10 bases match TRBD1. The CDR3 runs 16 residues. Losses at the gene ends were 8 bases for V and 2 bases for J; bases not matched to a gene: 9. Germline V gives CDR1 ENHRY, CDR2 SYGVKD. In DNA form, the CDR3 reads TGTGCCATCTCGATGACAGGGGGCCAGACTGGAAACACCATATATTTT. This codes for CAISMTGGQTGNTIYF.

The chain couples TRBV5-8 to TRBJ2-1; 13 positions match TRBD2. This CDR3 has 19 residues. Germline V gene lookup returns CDR1 SGHTS and CDR2 YDEGEE. With 0 bases clipped from V and 10 bases from J, the junction kept 16 bases outside the gene matches. CDR3 nucleotide sequence: TGTGCCAGCAGCTTGGGAGGACTAGCGGGAGCCTGGGGTATGCGGGAGCAGTTCTTC. Its protein product is CASSLGGLAGAWGMREQFF.

This clone was recorded only once. V gene TRBV6-5 combines with J gene TRBJ1-5; D not resolved. With 6 bases removed from V and 5 bases from J, the gap between germline ends came to 11 bases. Looked up from germline, CDR1 is MNHEY and CDR2 is SVGAGI. CDR3 length: 13 amino acids. The CDR3 sequence: CASRVQLDQPQHF. The CDR3 DNA sequence: TGTGCCAGCAGAGTACAGCTCGATCAGCCCCAGCATTTT.

This sequence joins TRBV18 and TRBJ1-3; TRBD1 matches 8 bases. Trimming cost V 0 bases and J 8 bases; bases outside gene matches: 6. The CDR3 length is 15 residues. Germline V gene lookup returns CDR1 KGHSH and CDR2 LQKENI. This CDR3 reads CASSPPGQGVDTIYF. CDR3 nucleotides: TGTGCCAGCTCACCACCCGGACAGGGAGTAGACACCATATATTTT.

The V and J genes are TRBV28 and TRBJ2-5, with 8 nucleotides matching TRBD1. Germline CDR1 and CDR2: MDHEN and SYDVKM. The CDR3 is made up of 19 amino acids. The junction had 22 bases not matched to a gene; V was cut back by 5 bases and J by 5 bases. For the CDR3, the DNA is TGTGCCAGCAGTGTAAATCCGCCGGGACAGGCGTCGGGTTTGGAGACCCAGTACTTC. The encoded protein is CASSVNPPGQASGLETQYF. The full variable domain, rest sourced from reference TRBV28 and TRBJ2-5, is DVKVTQSSRYLVKRTGEKVFLECVQDMDHENMFWYRQDPGLGLRLIYFSYDVKMKEKGDIPEGYSVSREKKERFSLILESASTNQTSMYLCASSVNPPGQASGLETQYFGPGTRLLVL.

The CDR3 is CAIRDRGLGDEQYF. In DNA, the CDR3 is TGTGCCATACGGGACAGGGGGCTCGGGGACGAGCAGTACTTC. V and J are TRBV10-3 and TRBJ2-7, with 12 bases matching TRBD1. This CDR3 has 14 amino acids. Unmatched junction bases numbered 8, after V lost 9 bases and J lost 5 bases. Germline-derived CDR1 and CDR2 are ENHRY and SYGVKD.

The chain has TRBV6-1 and TRBJ2-1, with 7 bases lining up with TRBD1. Germline V gene sequence: CDR1 MNHNS, CDR2 SASEGT. V shed 3 bases and J 2 bases; nucleotides not matched to a gene: 4. CDR3 length: 15 residues. The CDR3 loop reads CASSDYRGPYNEQFF. The CDR3 DNA sequence: TGTGCCAGCAGTGATTACAGGGGCCCCTACAATGAGCAGTTCTTC.

This clone was picked up many times. The CDR3 DNA follows: TGTGCCAGCAGCTTCTCGGGACTAACTGGGACCCAGTACTTC. It translates to CASSFSGLTGTQYF. The chain couples TRBV7-6 to TRBJ2-5; 7 bases are shared with TRBD2. The CDR3 spans 14 residues. V lost 3 bases to trimming and J lost 7 bases; unmatched junction nucleotides: 8. Germline CDR1 SGHVS, CDR2 FNYEAQ.

This sequence joins TRBV5-6 and TRBJ2-3; 8 bases are a match to TRBD1. The length of the CDR3 is 19 residues. V lost 2 bases and J lost 4; bases outside the gene matches: 18. CDR1 and CDR2 (germline): SGHDT, YYEEEE. The CDR3 region has the DNA TGTGCCAGCAGCTTTATTATAGGGACAGGAGATTATTCACCAGATACGCAGTATTTT. Its protein is CASSFIIGTGDYSPDTQYF.

The chain joins TRBV11-2 to TRBJ2-3; possible D gene TRBD2, 5 bases. V was pared by 4 bases and J by 1 base, with 12 bases between. CDR1 SGHAT and CDR2 FQNNGV come from the germline V gene. The CDR3 covers 15 residues. CDR3 in DNA: TGTGCCAGCAGCTGGTCATACGGGGGCACAGATACGCAGTATTTT. Its protein is CASSWSYGGTDTQYF. Combining the CDR3 with reference TRBV11-2 and TRBJ2-3 gives the whole variable domain EAGVAQSPRYKIIEKRQSVAFWCNPISGHATLYWYQQILGQGPKLLIQFQNNGVVDDSQLPKDRFSAERLKGVDSTLKIQPAKLEDSAVYLCASSWSYGGTDTQYFGPGTRLTVL.

This rearrangement joins TRBV2 to TRBJ1-2, with D hard to call. CDR3 size: 14 residues. The ends were cut back, 1 base at V and 7 bases at J, with 13 bases in the middle. The V gene's germline CDR1 is SNHLY and CDR2 FYNNEI. The DNA for the CDR3 is TGTGCCAGCAGTGAAGTGGTGGCGATCGGTGGCTACACCTTC. Protein product: CASSEVVAIGGYTF.

The chain carries TRBV27 and TRBJ2-2, with D uncertain. Per germline, CDR1 MNHEY and CDR2 SMNVEV (reference sequence). The CDR3 extends over 16 amino acids. V was cut by 0 bases and J by 0 bases, with 8 bases left in between. The CDR3 nucleotides are TGTGCCAGCAGTTTATCTGGCATGACGAACACCGGGGAGCTGTTTTTT. This codes for CASSLSGMTNTGELFF.